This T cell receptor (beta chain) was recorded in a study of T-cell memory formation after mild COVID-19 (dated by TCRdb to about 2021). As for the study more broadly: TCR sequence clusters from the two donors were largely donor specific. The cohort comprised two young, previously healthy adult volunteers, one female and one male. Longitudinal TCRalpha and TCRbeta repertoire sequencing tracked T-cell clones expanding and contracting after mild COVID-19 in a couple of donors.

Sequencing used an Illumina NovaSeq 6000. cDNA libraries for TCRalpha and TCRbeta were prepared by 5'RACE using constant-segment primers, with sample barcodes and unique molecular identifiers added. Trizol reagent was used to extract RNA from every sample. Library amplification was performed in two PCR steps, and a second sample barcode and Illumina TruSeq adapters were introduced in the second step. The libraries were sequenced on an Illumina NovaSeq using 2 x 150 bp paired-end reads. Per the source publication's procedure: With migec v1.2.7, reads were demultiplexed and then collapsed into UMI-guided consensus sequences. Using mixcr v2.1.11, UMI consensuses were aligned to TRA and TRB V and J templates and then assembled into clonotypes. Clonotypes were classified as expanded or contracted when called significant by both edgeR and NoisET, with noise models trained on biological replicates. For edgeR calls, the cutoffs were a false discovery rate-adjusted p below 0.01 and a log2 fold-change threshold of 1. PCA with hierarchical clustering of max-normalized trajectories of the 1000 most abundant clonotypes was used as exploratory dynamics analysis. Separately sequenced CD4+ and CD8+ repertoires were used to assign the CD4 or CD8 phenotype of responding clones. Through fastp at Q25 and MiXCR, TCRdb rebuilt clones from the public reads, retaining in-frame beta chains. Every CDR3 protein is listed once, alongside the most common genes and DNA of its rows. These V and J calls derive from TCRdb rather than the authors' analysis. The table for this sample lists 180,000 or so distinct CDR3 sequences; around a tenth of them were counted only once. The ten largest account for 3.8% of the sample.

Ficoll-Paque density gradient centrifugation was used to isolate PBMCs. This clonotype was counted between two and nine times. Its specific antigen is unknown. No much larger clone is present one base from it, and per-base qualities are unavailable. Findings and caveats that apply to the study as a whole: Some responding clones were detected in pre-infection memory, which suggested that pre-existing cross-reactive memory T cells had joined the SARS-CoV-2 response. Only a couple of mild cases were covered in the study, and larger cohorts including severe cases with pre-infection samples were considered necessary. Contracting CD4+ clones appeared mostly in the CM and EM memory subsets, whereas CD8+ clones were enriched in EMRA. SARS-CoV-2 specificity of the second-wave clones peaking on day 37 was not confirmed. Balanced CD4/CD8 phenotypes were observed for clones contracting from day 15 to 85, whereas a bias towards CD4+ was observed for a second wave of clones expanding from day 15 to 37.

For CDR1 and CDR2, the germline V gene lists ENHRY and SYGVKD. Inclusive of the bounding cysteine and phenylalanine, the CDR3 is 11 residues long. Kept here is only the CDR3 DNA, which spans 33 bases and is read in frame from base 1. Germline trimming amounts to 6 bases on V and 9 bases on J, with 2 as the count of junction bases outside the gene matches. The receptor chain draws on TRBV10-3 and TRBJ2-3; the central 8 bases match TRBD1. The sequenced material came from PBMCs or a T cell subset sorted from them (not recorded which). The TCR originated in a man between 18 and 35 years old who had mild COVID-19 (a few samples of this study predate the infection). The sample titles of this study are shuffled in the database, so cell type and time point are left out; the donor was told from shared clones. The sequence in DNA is TGTGCCATCAGGACAGGGGAAACGCAGTATTTT. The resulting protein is CAIRTGETQYF.